Below are 13 T cell receptor beta chains sequenced from a single sample in a study of T-cell memory formation after mild COVID-19. TCRdb passed the 5' RACE reads through MiXCR, listing each CDR3 protein once. The sample lists about 430,000 distinct CDR3 sequences, 24% occurring once. The specimen was PBMCs or a T cell subset sorted from them (not recorded which). These receptor sequences come from an adult woman who had mild COVID-19 (a few samples of this study predate the infection). Cell type and time point are not known.

There are a few counts of this clonotype. The CDR3, as DNA: TGCGCCAGCAGGCAGGGGGCGATGAACACTGAAGCTTTCTTT. It yields the protein CASRQGAMNTEAFF. The J gene is TRBJ1-1, the V gene TRBV5-1, with 8 bases matching TRBD1. The length of the CDR3 is 14 residues. With V trimmed by 5 bases and J by 0 bases, 3 bases remained unmatched. CDR1 SGHRS and CDR2 YFSETQ come from the germline V gene.

This clonotype was observed a few times. J is TRBJ1-1 and V is TRBV5-1, with 8 bases that match TRBD1. Germline trimming cut 4 bases from V and 1 base from J; bases unmatched to any gene: 6. The CDR3 loop spans 15 amino acids. Germline assignment: CDR1 SGHRS and CDR2 YFSETQ. CDR3 protein: CASSDGTGPNTEAFF. In DNA, the CDR3 is TGCGCCAGCAGCGATGGGACAGGCCCGAACACTGAAGCTTTCTTT.

This clonotype occurred a few times. This sequence joins TRBV12-3 or TRBV12-4 and TRBJ2-3; TRBD2 agrees at 8 bases. CDR3 size: 18 residues. V gave up 1 base and J gave up 1 base; unmatched junction bases: 10. The CDR3 sequence is CASSLGLAGIARTDTQYF. Written as DNA, the CDR3 is TGTGCCAGCAGTTTAGGATTAGCGGGGATCGCCCGCACAGATACGCAGTATTTT.

The J gene is TRBJ2-1, the V gene TRBV6-6; tentatively, D is TRBD2 (6 bases). The CDR3 runs 14 residues. Trimming removed 8 bases at V and 9 bases at J, with 20 bases between. Germline-derived CDR1 and CDR2 are MNHNY and SVGAGI (reference sequence). CDR3 protein: CASRWDFESAEQFF. In DNA, the CDR3 is TGTGCCAGCCGGTGGGACTTCGAGTCGGCTGAGCAGTTCTTC.

This clonotype was detected ten times or more. The genes are TRBV11-2 and TRBJ2-5; weak D call: TRBD2 (6 bases). The V gene lost 5 bases and the J gene lost 2 bases, with 12 bases spanning the gap. The germline gives CDR1 SGHAT, CDR2 FQNNGV. The CDR3 spans 14 residues. CDR3 protein: CASSPPGTQETQYF. CDR3 coding DNA: TGTGCCAGCAGCCCTCCCGGGACTCAAGAGACCCAGTACTTC.

The sample holds many counts of this clonotype. The rearrangement joins TRBV18 to TRBJ2-5; D possibly corresponds to TRBD2 (6 bases). V was cut by 2 bases and J by 1 base, with 20 bases left in between. The CDR3 extends over 18 amino acids. The germline V gene has CDR1 KGHSH and CDR2 LQKENI. CDR3 in DNA: TGTGCCAGCTCACCATTTTTGCAGGGAGGAAGGACCCAAGAGACCCAGTACTTC. Its protein is CASSPFLQGGRTQETQYF.

This clonotype was recorded at least ten times. The genes are TRBV4-3 and TRBJ2-7; TRBD1 agrees at 10 bases. The CDR3 loop spans 16 amino acids. J gave up 1 base and V 6 bases, and 9 bases lay outside the gene matches. Germline values: CDR1 LGHNA, CDR2 YSLEER. The CDR3 reads CASSFSGTGESYEQYF. CDR3 coding DNA: TGCGCCAGCAGTTTTTCCGGGACAGGGGAATCCTACGAGCAGTACTTC.

The J gene is TRBJ1-2, the V gene TRBV7-4; 8 nucleotides agree with TRBD1. The V gene end was trimmed by 3 bases and the J gene end by 4 bases; junction bases not matched to a gene: 16. Germline CDR1 is SGHVT and CDR2 is SQSDAQ. The CDR3 spans 18 residues. This CDR3 is CASSFGRGHPPPFYGYTF. The CDR3 DNA reads TGTGCCAGCAGCTTTGGCAGGGGGCACCCTCCTCCCTTCTATGGCTACACCTTC.

The chain uses TRBV12-3 or TRBV12-4 and TRBJ1-3; D remains ambiguous. CDR3 length: 16 residues. The V end was cut by 7 bases, the J end by 0 bases, with 16 bases between. Here the CDR3 reads CASIMDGALSGNTIYF. As DNA, the CDR3 is TGTGCCAGCATCATGGACGGAGCCCTCTCTGGAAACACCATATATTTT.

This clonotype was seen a handful of times. The V gene is TRBV23-1, the J gene TRBJ2-4; D is perhaps TRBD1 (6 bases). TRBV23-1 is recorded as an ORF, its role being uncertain. Trimming shortened V by 4 bases and J by 2 bases, and 12 bases separated the two germline ends. The CDR3 runs to 15 residues. The DNA of the CDR3 is TGCGCCAGCAGTCCGGGCAGGGGTACCAAAAACATTCAGTACTTC. It specifies CASSPGRGTKNIQYF.

J is TRBJ1-5 and V is TRBV19; a weak D match, TRBD1 (5 bases). The CDR3 contains 15 residues. Germline V gene data show CDR1 as LNHDA and CDR2 as SQIVND (reference sequence). V was cut by 3 bases and J by 2 bases, with 11 bases left in between. The DNA of the CDR3 is TGTGCCAGTAGTATCAGTTCAGGGCGCAATCAGCCCCAGCATTTT. It yields the protein CASSISSGRNQPQHF. Filled out from reference TRBV19 and TRBJ1-5, the complete variable domain reads DGGITQSPKYLFRKEGQNVTLSCEQNLNHDAMYWYRQDPGQGLRLIYYSQIVNDFQKGDIAEGYSVSREKKESFPLTVTSAQKNPTAFYLCASSISSGRNQPQHFGDGTRLSIL.

This chain connects TRBV11-2 to TRBJ2-3; D remains unclear. The germline V gene encodes CDR1 SGHAT and CDR2 FQNNGV. V was pared by 4 bases and J by 6 bases, with 17 bases between. This CDR3 region has 15 residues. CDR3 residues: CASSSSTWRHDTQYF. The CDR3 coding sequence is TGTGCCAGCAGCTCATCGACTTGGCGTCATGATACGCAGTATTTT.

The table lists this clonotype with a few counts. The genes are TRBV4-1 and TRBJ2-1, with unresolved D. The CDR3 is 15 amino acids. The germline gives CDR1 MGHRA, CDR2 YSYEKL. With 1 base removed from V and 8 bases from J, the gap between germline ends came to 15 bases. Here the CDR3 DNA reads TGCGCCAGCAGCCAAGGAATGGCCTCCTGGGATGAGCAGTTCTTC. Translated, it gives CASSQGMASWDEQFF.